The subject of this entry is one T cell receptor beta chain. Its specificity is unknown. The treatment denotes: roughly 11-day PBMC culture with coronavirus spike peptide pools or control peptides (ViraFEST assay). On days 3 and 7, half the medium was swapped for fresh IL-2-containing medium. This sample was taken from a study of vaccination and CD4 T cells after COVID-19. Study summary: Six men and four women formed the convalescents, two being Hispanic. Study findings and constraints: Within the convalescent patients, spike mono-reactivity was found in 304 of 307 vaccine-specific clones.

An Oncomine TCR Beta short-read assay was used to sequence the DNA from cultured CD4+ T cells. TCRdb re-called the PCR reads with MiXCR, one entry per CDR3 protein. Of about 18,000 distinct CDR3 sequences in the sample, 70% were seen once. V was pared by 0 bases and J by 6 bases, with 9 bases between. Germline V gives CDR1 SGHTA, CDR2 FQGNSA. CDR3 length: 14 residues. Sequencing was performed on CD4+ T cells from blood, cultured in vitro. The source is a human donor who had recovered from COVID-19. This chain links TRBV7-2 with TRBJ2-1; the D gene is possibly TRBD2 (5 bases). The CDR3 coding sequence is TGTGCCAGCAGCTTAGCGAGGACTTCCAATGAGCAGTTCTTC. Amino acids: CASSLARTSNEQFF.